A single sample is the source of the 18 T cell receptor beta chains below, sequenced in a study of PD-L1 blockade in urothelial cancer. Noted time point: peripheral blood 6 weeks after treatment start. Some clones are missing from TCRdb's copy, which holds only in-frame ones; the method was immunoSEQ multiplex PCR. Counted here are about 76,000 clones, around 93% occurring once; the ten biggest clones make up around 0.9%. The material was PBMCs, obtained around atezolizumab (anti-PD-L1) treatment. Receptors originate from a woman at least 80 years old with urothelial cancer.

The chain carries TRBV6-1 and TRBJ1-4; 9 bases align to TRBD1. CDR1 is MNHNS and CDR2 is SASEGT in the germline V gene. The CDR3 sequence is 14 residues long. J was trimmed by 5 bases and V by 6 bases; bases with no gene match: 4. The CDR3, as DNA: TGTGCCAGCAGGGACAGGGGCCGAAATGAAAAACTGTTTTTT. It encodes CASRDRGRNEKLFF.

The rearrangement links TRBV9 to TRBJ2-1, with 12 bases aligning to TRBD2. This CDR3 contains 18 residues. With 5 bases clipped from V and 0 bases from J, the junction kept 9 bases outside the gene matches. Germline lookup yields CDR1 SGDLS and CDR2 YYNGEE. DNA of the CDR3: TGTGCCAGCAGTGATGCTAGCGGGAGGGTTTTCTCCTACAATGAGCAGTTCTTC. Translation gives CASSDASGRVFSYNEQFF.

The gene calls are TRBV5-1 and TRBJ1-3, with D possibly being TRBD1 (5 bases). Germline lookup yields CDR1 SGHRS and CDR2 YFSETQ. V lost 0 bases and J 3 bases, leaving 16 bases between the germline ends. The CDR3 runs to 17 residues. The CDR3 DNA follows: TGCGCCAGCAGCTTGGAGGGGCCAGGTTGGAGTGGAAACACCATATATTTT. It codes for CASSLEGPGWSGNTIYF. The full variable domain, with the rest looked up from reference TRBV5-1 and TRBJ1-3, is KAGVTQTPRYLIKTRGQQVTLSCSPISGHRSVSWYQQTPGQGLQFLFEYFSETQRNKGNFPGRFSGRQFSNSRSEMNVSTLELGDSALYLCASSLEGPGWSGNTIYFGEGSWLTVV.

The rearrangement uses TRBV28 and TRBJ1-5; the D is unclear. Trimming took 8 bases from V and 0 from J, leaving 8 bases between them. CDR1 and CDR2 from the germline V gene are MDHEN and SYDVKM. The CDR3 has 13 residues. The CDR3 sequence: CASREHSNQPQHF. The CDR3 coding sequence is TGTGCCAGCCGGGAGCATAGCAATCAGCCCCAGCATTTT.

The rearrangement links TRBV9 to TRBJ1-5; possible D gene TRBD1, 5 bases. The V gene lost 2 bases and the J gene lost 8 bases, with 17 bases spanning the gap. The CDR3 totals 15 residues. CDR1 and CDR2 from the germline V gene are SGDLS and YYNGEE. CDR3 in DNA: TGTGCCAGCAGCGTTGGGGACTCCAGGGTGGAGCCCCAGCATTTT. This translates into CASSVGDSRVEPQHF.

Only one count was recorded for this clone. In nucleotides, the CDR3 is TGTGCCAGCAGTTTTATTCGGACAGGACCCACCGGGGAGCTGTTTTTT. Amino acids: CASSFIRTGPTGELFF. The gene calls are TRBV28 and TRBJ2-2; TRBD1 agrees at 7 bases. Trimming at V came to 3 bases and at J to 4 bases, leaving 8 bases not matched to a gene. The CDR3 totals 16 residues. Germline V gene data show CDR1 as MDHEN and CDR2 as SYDVKM.

This chain joins TRBV11-2 and TRBJ1-1; perhaps TRBD1 as D (5 bases). The V end lost 5 bases, the J end lost 0 bases, and 10 bases lay between the germline ends. There are 14 residues in the CDR3. Germline V gene lookup returns CDR1 SGHAT and CDR2 FQNNGV. The CDR3 sequence is CASSRQTMNTEAFF. The CDR3 bases are TGTGCCAGCAGCCGACAGACCATGAACACTGAAGCTTTCTTT.

The genes are TRBV2 and TRBJ1-1; no clear D. Trimming pared 2 bases from V and 8 bases from J, leaving 9 bases between. CDR1 SNHLY and CDR2 FYNNEI come from the germline V gene. CDR3 length: 12 residues. CDR3 coding DNA: TGTGCCAGCAGTGAAAGCCCGTTGGAAGCTTTCTTT. As protein: CASSESPLEAFF.

This chain links TRBV10-1 with TRBJ1-1; the D gene is possibly TRBD1 (5 bases). Germline CDR1 and CDR2: WNHNN and SYGVQD (reference sequence). V lost 8 bases to trimming and J lost 7 bases, with 17 bases between them. The CDR3 contains 13 residues. CDR3 nucleotide sequence: TGCGCCAGCGGGGCCGGAGCGGGGCGTGAAGCTTTCTTT. This gives the protein CASGAGAGREAFF.

This chain joins TRBV7-9 and TRBJ2-7, with 8 positions matching TRBD2. The CDR3 has 17 residues. V gave up 1 base and J gave up 5 bases; unmatched junction bases: 13. The germline CDR1 and CDR2 sequences are SEHNR and FQNEAQ (reference sequence). CDR3 nucleotides: TGTGCCAGCAGCTTAGTCGTCGGGGCTAGCGGGCGGGACGAGCAGTACTTC. Protein: CASSLVVGASGRDEQYF. The entire variable domain, with the rest obtained from reference TRBV7-9 and TRBJ2-7, is as follows: DTGVSQNPRHKITKRGQNVTFRCDPISEHNRLYWYRQTLGQGPEFLTYFQNEAQLEKSRLLSDRFSAERPKGSFSTLEIQRTEQGDSAMYLCASSLVVGASGRDEQYFGPGTRLTVT.

Only a few counts were recorded for this clone. One end of the junction varies from germline; a read error may be responsible. The chain joins TRBV18 to TRBJ1-3; maybe TRBD1 (5 bases). The CDR3 consists of 15 residues. The germline V gene has CDR1 KGHSH and CDR2 LQKENI. CDR3 protein: CASSPQVASGNTIYF. Here the CDR3 DNA reads TGTGCCAGCTCTCCACAGGTAGCCTCTGGAAACACCATATATTTT. The entire variable domain, with the rest obtained from reference TRBV18 and TRBJ1-3, is as follows: NAGVMQNPRHLVRRRGQEARLRCSPMKGHSHVYWYRQLPEEGLKFMVYLQKENIIDESGMPKERFSAEFPKEGPSILRIQQVVRGDSAAYFCASSPQVASGNTIYFGEGSWLTVV.

This chain joins TRBV30 and TRBJ1-2, with 7 bases identical to TRBD1. CDR3 size: 13 residues. J was trimmed by 2 bases and V by 6 bases; bases with no gene match: 6. Germline lookup yields CDR1 GTSNPN and CDR2 SVGIG (reference sequence). The CDR3 DNA sequence: TGTGCCTGCCCGGACAGGACCAACTATGGCTACACCTTC. Translated, it gives CACPDRTNYGYTF.

Written as DNA, the CDR3 is TGTGCCAGCACCATTACAGGGAATGGCTACACCTTC. This encodes CASTITGNGYTF. The chain joins TRBV28 to TRBJ1-2, with a possible D match to TRBD1 (6 bases). The germline V gene has CDR1 MDHEN and CDR2 SYDVKM. V lost 7 bases and J 6 bases, leaving 12 bases between the germline ends. The CDR3 has 12 residues.

The chain joins TRBV30 to TRBJ2-2; 7 bases line up with TRBD1. The ends lost 2 bases at V and 7 bases at J; junction bases unmatched: 4. The CDR3 is 13 residues long. CDR1 GTSNPN and CDR2 SVGIG come from the germline V gene (reference sequence). The CDR3 coding sequence is TGTGCCTGGAGTTTTCAGGGGGTCGGGGAGCTGTTTTTT. It encodes CAWSFQGVGELFF.

Points on this clone: At one boundary the junction diverges from the germline segment, which might be a read error. This specimen includes other DNA sequences encoding the same CDR3. V and J are TRBV5-1 and TRBJ2-5; D is possibly TRBD1 (6 bases). Germline V gene data show CDR1 as SGHRS and CDR2 as YFSETQ. The CDR3 totals 14 residues. The chain's CDR3 is CASSLGQGMETQYF. DNA for the CDR3: TGCGCCAGCAGTTTGGGGCAGGGGATGGAGACCCAGTACTTC.

This clone was observed once. The genes are TRBV23-1 and TRBJ2-7; D gene ambiguous. TRBV23-1 has ORF status, its function being uncertain. The CDR3 is made up of 16 amino acids. V lost 8 bases, J lost 3 bases, and 23 bases lay in between. The CDR3 protein is CASSASTPPGCYEQYF. Here the CDR3 DNA reads TGCGCCAGCTCCGCTTCGACTCCCCCCGGGTGCTACGAGCAGTACTTC.

CDR3 in amino acids: CASTSRGGNTEAFF. In DNA form, the CDR3 reads TGTGCCAGCACCTCAAGGGGGGGGAACACTGAAGCTTTCTTT. The chain has TRBV18 and TRBJ1-1, with a tentative D call TRBD1 (6 bases). The CDR3 runs to 14 residues. V lost 8 bases, J lost 1 base, and 14 bases lay in between. Looked up from germline, CDR1 is KGHSH and CDR2 is LQKENI. Drawing the rest from reference TRBV18 and TRBJ1-1, the complete variable domain is NAGVMQNPRHLVRRRGQEARLRCSPMKGHSHVYWYRQLPEEGLKFMVYLQKENIIDESGMPKERFSAEFPKEGPSILRIQQVVRGDSAAYFCASTSRGGNTEAFFGQGTRLTVV.

V gene TRBV9 combines with J gene TRBJ1-4; the D gene is possibly TRBD1 (5 bases). Looked up from germline, CDR1 is SGDLS and CDR2 is YYNGEE. Trimming took off 3 bases at V and 5 bases at J, with 11 bases between the two ends. This CDR3 region has 14 residues. CDR3 coding DNA: TGTGCCAGCAGCGCGAAGGGGCCGAATGAAAAACTGTTTTTT. It codes for CASSAKGPNEKLFF. Full variable domain (outside the CDR3, taken from reference TRBV9 and TRBJ1-4): DSGVTQTPKHLITATGQRVTLRCSPRSGDLSVYWYQQSLDQGLQFLIQYYNGEERAKGNILERFSAQQFPDLHSELNLSSLELGDSALYFCASSAKGPNEKLFFGSGTQLSVL.